These 17 T cell receptor beta chains share one sample of origin, sequenced in a study of human T cells and chemical hapten exposure. The library attached unique molecular identifiers to individual cDNA molecules. Each CDR3 protein gets one entry after TCRdb re-called the reads with MiXCR. The sample gives 95,000 to 150,000 distinct CDR3 sequences, less than 10% of which show up once; 1.3% to 1.5% is in the top ten. Unfractionated whole blood was the source of the extracted total RNA. Sequencing was performed on whole blood. The source is a human donor in good health. Some clones in this sample may be carry-over from other donors' samples.

This clonotype was detected many times. The chain combines TRBV20-1 with TRBJ2-5; no clear D gene. This CDR3 spans 12 amino acids. Trimming pared 4 bases from V and 2 bases from J, leaving 8 bases between. Looked up from germline, CDR1 is DFQATT and CDR2 is SNEGSKA (reference sequence). The DNA for the CDR3 is TGCAGTGCTAACCCACGTCAAGAGACCCAGTACTTC. It encodes CSANPRQETQYF.

The chain combines TRBV2 with TRBJ2-7; TRBD2 aligns across 7 bases. The CDR3 extends over 15 amino acids. The germline V gene encodes CDR1 SNHLY and CDR2 FYNNEI. The V segment lost 2 bases and the J segment 6 bases; nucleotides outside the gene matches: 10. The CDR3 nucleotides read TGTGCCAGCAGTGAACCGGGACTAAGGGGATCCGAGCAGTACTTC. Residues: CASSEPGLRGSEQYF.

This clonotype was found a few times. The chain recombines TRBV7-9 with TRBJ2-5; D gene uncertain. The CDR3 is 13 amino acids. The ends were cut back, 1 base at V and 1 base at J, with 4 bases in the middle. Germline values: CDR1 SEHNR, CDR2 FQNEAQ (reference sequence). CDR3 DNA sequence: TGTGCCAGCAGCTTAGAATTCCAAGAGACCCAGTACTTC. It specifies CASSLEFQETQYF.

This clonotype was recorded many times. The chain links TRBV9 to TRBJ2-2; D tentatively fits TRBD1 or TRBD2 (5 bases each). The CDR3 is 13 residues long. Germline V lookup: CDR1 SGDLS, CDR2 YYNGEE. The V gene lost 0 bases and the J gene lost 5 bases, with 5 bases spanning the gap. This CDR3 reads CASSVGGTGELFF. The CDR3 bases are TGTGCCAGCAGCGTAGGGGGGACCGGGGAGCTGTTTTTT.

The chain couples TRBV7-9 to TRBJ2-5; D gene uncertain. The length of the CDR3 is 14 residues. Germline assignment: CDR1 SEHNR and CDR2 FQNEAQ (reference sequence). V lost 1 base, J lost 1 base, and 7 bases lay in between. The CDR3 nucleotides are TGTGCCAGCAGCTTAGAGGGCAGCCAAGAGACCCAGTACTTC. As protein: CASSLEGSQETQYF.

This clonotype has a count of ten or more. The chain has TRBV29-1 and TRBJ2-3; D is uncertain. Germline assignment: CDR1 SQVTM and CDR2 ANQGSEA. The V and J ends lost 4 bases and 2 bases respectively, with 10 bases between them. The CDR3 extends over 13 amino acids. The CDR3 here is CSVVGRITDTQYF. CDR3 nucleotide sequence: TGCAGCGTTGTTGGTCGAATCACAGATACGCAGTATTTT.

In the case of this clonotype: This clone may be a read error of a much larger clone one base away. The V gene is TRBV7-9, the J gene TRBJ2-7; no clear D gene. The germline CDR1 and CDR2 sequences are SEHNR and FQNEAQ (reference sequence). This CDR3 is 15 amino acids long. V was cut by 5 bases and J by 0 bases, with 14 bases left in between. CDR3 sequence: CASSPRVPGSYEQYF. DNA for the CDR3: TGTGCCAGCAGCCCTAGGGTTCCCGGCTCCTACGAGCAGTACTTC.

This chain links TRBV20-1 with TRBJ2-1, with D perhaps given as TRBD1 or TRBD2 (5 bases each). Trimming took off 0 bases at V and 10 bases at J, with 19 bases between the two ends. This CDR3 contains 15 residues. From germline, CDR1 is DFQATT and CDR2 SNEGSKA (reference sequence). CDR3 bases: TGCAGTGCTAGAGAGGGACCCGGGACGTTTGAAGAGCAGTTCTTC. Protein product: CSAREGPGTFEEQFF.

The J gene is TRBJ1-1, the V gene TRBV7-2, with D possibly TRBD1 on 5 matching bases. CDR1 is SGHTA and CDR2 is FQGNSA in the germline V gene. Trimming removed 4 bases from V and 5 bases from J, with 14 bases in between. This CDR3 is built from 14 residues. The CDR3 region has the DNA TGTGCCAGCAGCTCCCGGGACCATCGGACTGAAGCTTTCTTT. Translation: CASSSRDHRTEAFF.

This clonotype was counted between two and nine times. The chain has TRBV7-6 and TRBJ1-4; 8 bases align to TRBD1. The V gene end was trimmed by 5 bases and the J gene end by 4 bases; junction bases not matched to a gene: 9. The germline V gene has CDR1 SGHVS and CDR2 FNYEAQ. The CDR3 contains 16 residues. The CDR3 coding sequence is TGTGCCAGCAGCCCGATGACAGGGGAGGGTAATGAAAAACTGTTTTTT. Its protein product is CASSPMTGEGNEKLFF.

The chain is built from TRBV7-2 and TRBJ2-2, with D unresolved. Trimming removed 3 bases from V and 0 bases from J, with 8 bases in between. CDR1 and CDR2 from the germline V gene are SGHTA and FQGNSA. The CDR3 contains 15 residues. The CDR3 DNA sequence: TGTGCCAGCAGCTTGGTCAACGCGAACACCGGGGAGCTGTTTTTT. Its translation is CASSLVNANTGELFF.

V and J are TRBV7-9 and TRBJ2-1; TRBD2 agrees at 13 bases. The length of the CDR3 is 18 residues. The V gene end was trimmed by 4 bases and the J gene end by 0 bases; junction bases not matched to a gene: 6. The germline V gene has CDR1 SEHNR and CDR2 FQNEAQ (reference sequence). CDR3 sequence (DNA): TGTGCCAGCAGCTCGGACGGGACTAGCGGGGACTCCTACAATGAGCAGTTCTTC. As protein: CASSSDGTSGDSYNEQFF.

This clonotype has at least ten counts. The CDR3 sequence: CASSQVFGDEQYF. CDR3 DNA: TGCGCCAGCAGCCAGGTTTTTGGGGACGAGCAGTACTTC. This chain links TRBV4-3 with TRBJ2-7, with D unclear. The CDR3 sequence is 13 residues long. CDR1 is LGHNA and CDR2 is YSLEER in the germline V gene. V lost 3 bases and J lost 5, with 11 bases in between.

With respect to this clonotype: This could be a read error, since a much larger clone is one nucleotide away. The J gene is TRBJ1-1, the V gene TRBV20-1; TRBD1 is a possible D gene (5 bases). V lost 8 bases to trimming and J lost 3 bases, with 19 bases between them. The CDR3 spans 14 residues. CDR1 DFQATT and CDR2 SNEGSKA come from the germline V gene (reference sequence). The DNA for the CDR3 is TGCAGTTCTTACTTGGGGCAGGAGGACACTGAAGCTTTCTTT. It is translated as CSSYLGQEDTEAFF.

This clonotype was observed at least ten times. This rearrangement joins TRBV6-2 or TRBV6-3 to TRBJ1-1, with 9 bases identical to TRBD1. Germline V gives CDR1 MNHEY, CDR2 SVGEGT. This CDR3 is built from 15 residues. V dropped 6 bases and J dropped 0; count of bases not matched to a gene: 5. The CDR3 loop is CASRPGQGMNTEAFF. CDR3 bases: TGTGCCAGCAGACCGGGACAGGGAATGAACACTGAAGCTTTCTTT.

The V and J genes are TRBV28 and TRBJ2-1, with 13 positions matching TRBD2. There are 14 residues in the CDR3. Losses at the gene ends were 6 bases for V and 9 bases for J; bases not matched to a gene: 5. Germline CDR1 reads MDHEN; CDR2 reads SYDVKM. The CDR3 loop reads CASRRTSGRIEQFF. CDR3 nucleotides: TGTGCCAGCAGACGGACTAGCGGGAGAATTGAGCAGTTCTTC.

This clonotype was seen many times. The chain is built from TRBV3-1 and TRBJ1-5; D is uncertain. The CDR3 runs 16 residues. Germline V gene data show CDR1 as LGHDT and CDR2 as YNNKEL (reference sequence). Between the trimmed V and J ends, which lost 0 bases and 5 bases, there was a span of 14 bases. The CDR3 is CASSQDLTFGDQPQHF. DNA for the CDR3: TGTGCCAGCAGCCAAGATTTGACTTTTGGAGATCAGCCCCAGCATTTT.